These 9 T cell receptor beta chains were all obtained from the same sample, sequenced in a study of T cell responses to AZD1222 COVID-19 vaccine. The method was immunoSEQ multiplex PCR; TCRdb's version includes in-frame clones alone and lacks a portion of them. The repertoire includes tens of thousands of clones, 80% to 90% of them detected once, and roughly 15% sits in the top ten. The sample in question was peripheral blood, obtained on day 0 of AZD1222 vaccination. The source is an adult in good health.

The genes are TRBV14 and TRBJ1-1, with TRBD1 matching 8 bases. The CDR3 sequence is 14 residues long. V lost 2 bases, J lost 5 bases, and 4 bases stayed unmatched. Germline CDR1 is SGHDN and CDR2 is FVKESK. CDR3 region: CASSQLNRGTEAFF. CDR3 sequence (DNA): TGTGCCAGCAGCCAACTGAACAGGGGGACTGAAGCTTTCTTT. Supplemented by reference TRBV14 and TRBJ1-1, the full variable domain reads EAGVTQFPSHSVIEKGQTVTLRCDPISGHDNLYWYRRVMGKEIKFLLHFVKESKQDESGMPNNRFLAERTGGTYSTLKVQPAELEDSGVYFCASSQLNRGTEAFFGQGTRLTVV.

The V gene is TRBV6-5, the J gene TRBJ1-5; tentative D call: TRBD1 (5 bases). The CDR3 is 15 residues long. Trimming stripped 1 base from V and 7 bases from J, with 14 bases between. Germline V gene sequence: CDR1 MNHEY, CDR2 SVGAGI. CDR3 in amino acids: CASSYYRGFGQPQHF. The CDR3 nucleotides are TGTGCCAGCAGTTACTATCGGGGGTTCGGGCAGCCCCAGCATTTT.

This clone was detected a few times. The chain employs TRBV3-1 (or the pseudogene TRBV3-2) and TRBJ2-7, with D uncertain. CDR3 length equals 13 residues. V dropped 4 bases and J dropped 2 bases, with 9 bases sitting between them. Germline-derived CDR1 and CDR2 are LGHDT and YNNKEL (reference sequence). The CDR3 reads CASSPPRPYEQYF. The CDR3 coding sequence is TGTGCCAGCAGCCCCCCCAGGCCCTACGAGCAGTACTTC.

The rearrangement joins TRBV7-2 to TRBJ1-5, with a tentative D call TRBD1 (5 bases). Trimming left V 5 bases short and J 5 bases short, with 10 bases between. This CDR3 contains 13 residues. Per the germline V gene, CDR1 is SGHTA and CDR2 is FQGNSA. The DNA of the CDR3 is TGTGCCAGCAGCCAATGGGGGGATCAGCCCCAGCATTTT. As protein: CASSQWGDQPQHF.

In this sample, this clone is medium-sized (0.01 to 0.1%). This sequence joins TRBV6-4 and TRBJ1-5; no definite D call. CDR1 is MRHNA, CDR2 SNTAGT, per germline. The CDR3 is made up of 13 amino acids. Between the trimmed V and J ends, which lost 3 bases and 2 bases, there was a span of 5 bases. CDR3 nucleotide sequence: TGTGCCAGCAGTGAGGACGGCAATCAGCCCCAGCATTTT. This codes for CASSEDGNQPQHF.

DNA for the CDR3: TGTGCCAGCAGTATTCTCCCGAACACTGAAGCTTTCTTT. This encodes CASSILPNTEAFF. This chain uses TRBV12-3 or TRBV12-4 with TRBJ1-1; D not certain. The CDR3 contains 13 residues. The V gene lost 5 bases and the J gene lost 1 base, with 8 bases spanning the gap.

V gene TRBV18 combines with J gene TRBJ1-4, with D uncertain. The V gene's germline CDR1 is KGHSH and CDR2 LQKENI. V was cut by 5 bases and J by 0 bases, with 19 bases left in between. The CDR3 has 18 residues. The CDR3 DNA reads as TGTGCCAGCTCAGAAGTAGACCTACCCGGCGCAACTAATGAAAAACTGTTTTTT. Translating gives CASSEVDLPGATNEKLFF.

This clone showed up just once. The chain recombines TRBV18 with TRBJ2-7, with TRBD2 matching over 10 bases. Trimming at V came to 3 bases and at J to 2 bases, leaving 4 bases not matched to a gene. The CDR3 runs 15 residues. Germline CDR1 KGHSH, CDR2 LQKENI. The CDR3 loop reads CASSPTSGATYEQYF. The CDR3 DNA sequence: TGTGCCAGCTCACCTACTAGCGGGGCAACCTACGAGCAGTACTTC.

The rearrangement joins TRBV11-2 to TRBJ1-1; D is unclear. CDR3 length: 16 amino acids. Per germline, CDR1 SGHAT and CDR2 FQNNGV. Trimming pared 3 bases from V and 1 base from J, leaving 15 bases between. The CDR3 loop is CASSFGGPGQNTEAFF. Here the CDR3 DNA reads TGTGCCAGCAGCTTTGGTGGTCCGGGTCAGAACACTGAAGCTTTCTTT.